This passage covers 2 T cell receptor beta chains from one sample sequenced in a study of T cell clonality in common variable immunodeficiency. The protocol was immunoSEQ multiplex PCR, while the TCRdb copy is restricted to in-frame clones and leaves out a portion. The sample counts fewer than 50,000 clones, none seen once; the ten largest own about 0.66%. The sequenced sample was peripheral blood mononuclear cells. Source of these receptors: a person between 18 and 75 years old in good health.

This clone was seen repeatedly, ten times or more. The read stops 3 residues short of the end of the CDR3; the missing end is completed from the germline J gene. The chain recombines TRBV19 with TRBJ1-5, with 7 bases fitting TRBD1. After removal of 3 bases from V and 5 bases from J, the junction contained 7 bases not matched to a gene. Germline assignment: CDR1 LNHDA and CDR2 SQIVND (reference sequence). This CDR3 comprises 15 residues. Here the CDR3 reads CASSIGRDRDQPQHF. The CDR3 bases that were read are TGTGCCAGTAGTATCGGCCGGGACAGAGATCAGCCC.

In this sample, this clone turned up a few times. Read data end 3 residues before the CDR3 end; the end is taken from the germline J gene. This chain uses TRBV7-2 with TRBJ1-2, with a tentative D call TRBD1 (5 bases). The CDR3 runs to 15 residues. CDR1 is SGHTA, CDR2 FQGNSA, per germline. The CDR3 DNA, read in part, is TGTGCCAGCAGCTTAAGCCCCAGGGAGAATTACGAC. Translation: CASSLSPRENYD. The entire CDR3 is CASSLSPRENYDYTF.